This T cell receptor beta chain was recorded in a study of shared clonotypes between healthy human individuals. Genomic DNA per cell subset filled all wells of several immunoSEQ plates. Each sorted subset replicate got 200 ng genomic DNA, roughly 30,000 genomes. Profiled with immunoSEQ multiplex PCR; TCRdb holds only in-frame clones, not every one. In the table there are a few million clones, more than 80% of which are singletons. Note on this clone: Its specificity is unknown.

Study-wide findings and caveats: A generally larger estimated richness was seen in naive subsets than in memory subsets. Among non-shared clonotypes, generation probabilities were lower than among those shared by all four donors.

CDR3 length: 15 residues. Trimming left V 2 bases short and J 1 base short, with 11 bases between. Germline CDR1 and CDR2: ENHRY and SYGVKD. The chain has TRBV10-3 and TRBJ1-1; the D gene is possibly TRBD1 (5 bases). Sequenced: naive CD4+ T cells sorted from blood. The subset here: CD45RA+ positively selected. The receptor was isolated from a man aged 18-30 years in good health. The CDR3 is CAISETNTGNTEAFF. The CDR3 coding sequence is TGTGCCATCAGTGAGACTAACACAGGGAACACTGAAGCTTTCTTT.